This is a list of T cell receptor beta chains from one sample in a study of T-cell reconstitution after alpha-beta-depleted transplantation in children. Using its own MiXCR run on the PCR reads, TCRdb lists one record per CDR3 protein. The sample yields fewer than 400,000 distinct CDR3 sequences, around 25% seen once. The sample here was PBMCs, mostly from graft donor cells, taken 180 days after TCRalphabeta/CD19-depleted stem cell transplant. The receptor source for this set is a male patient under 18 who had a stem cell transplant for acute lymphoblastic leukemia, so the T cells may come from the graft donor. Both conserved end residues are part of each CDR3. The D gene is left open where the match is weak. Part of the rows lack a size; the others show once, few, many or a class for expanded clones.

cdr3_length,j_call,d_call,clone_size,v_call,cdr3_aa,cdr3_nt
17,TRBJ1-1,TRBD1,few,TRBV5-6,CASSYGQGLSMNTEAFF,TGTGCCAGCAGCTATGGACAGGGACTCTCTATGAACACTGAAGCTTTCTTT
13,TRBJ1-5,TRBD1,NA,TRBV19,CASKGQGHQPQHF,TGTGCCAGTAAGGGACAGGGCCATCAGCCCCAGCATTTT
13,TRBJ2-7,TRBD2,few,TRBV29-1,CSVVGAGGYEQYF,TGCAGCGTTGTCGGAGCGGGGGGCTACGAGCAGTACTTC
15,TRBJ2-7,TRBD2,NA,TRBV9,CASSVVSSGTYEQYF,TGTGCCAGCAGCGTAGTCTCTAGCGGGACCTACGAGCAGTACTTC
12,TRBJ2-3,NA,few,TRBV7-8,CASSFSSYVQYF,TGTGCCAGCAGCTTTAGTTCCTACGTCCAGTATTTT
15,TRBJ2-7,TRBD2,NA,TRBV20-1,CSARDRASGLYEQYF,TGCAGTGCTAGAGATCGGGCTAGCGGACTTTACGAGCAGTACTTC
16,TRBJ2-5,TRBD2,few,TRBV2,CASSEANNLGGETQYF,TGTGCCAGCAGTGAAGCAAATAACCTGGGGGGGGAGACCCAGTACTTC
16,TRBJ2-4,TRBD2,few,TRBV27,CASSFGRATAKNIQYF,TGTGCCAGCAGTTTTGGGAGGGCCACAGCCAAAAACATTCAGTACTTC
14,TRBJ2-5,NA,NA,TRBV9,CASSVGATQETQYF,TGTGCCAGCAGCGTAGGAGCTACACAAGAGACCCAGTACTTC
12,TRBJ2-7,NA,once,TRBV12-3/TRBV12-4,CASSLTRGEQYF,TGTGCCAGCAGTCTCACTAGGGGCGAGCAGTACTTC
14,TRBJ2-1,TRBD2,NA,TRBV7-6,CASSSGGGRDEQFF,TGTGCCAGCAGCTCGGGCGGGGGGCGGGATGAGCAGTTCTTC
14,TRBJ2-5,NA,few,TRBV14,CASSQVSTEETQYF,TGTGCCAGCAGCCAAGTGAGCACTGAAGAGACCCAGTACTTC
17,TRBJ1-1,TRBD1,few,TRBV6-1,CASSTGQVSFGDTEAFF,TGTGCCAGCAGCACGGGACAGGTGTCCTTCGGGGACACTGAAGCTTTCTTT
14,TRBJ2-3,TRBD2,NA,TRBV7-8,CASSSLGLAYTQYF,TGTGCCAGCAGCTCCCTGGGACTAGCTTATACGCAGTATTTT
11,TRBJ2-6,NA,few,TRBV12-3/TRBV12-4,CASSPANVLTF,TGTGCCAGCAGCCCGGCCAACGTCCTGACTTTC
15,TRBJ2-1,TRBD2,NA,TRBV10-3,CAITQLAGGPNEQFF,TGTGCCATCACCCAACTAGCGGGAGGGCCGAATGAGCAGTTCTTC
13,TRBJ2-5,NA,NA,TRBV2,CASHRHGQETQYF,TGTGCCAGCCACCGGCATGGGCAAGAGACCCAGTACTTC
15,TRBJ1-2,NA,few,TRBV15,CATRTPGGANYGYTF,TGTGCCACCAGGACCCCCGGGGGAGCTAACTATGGCTACACCTTC
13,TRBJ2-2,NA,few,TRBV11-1,CASSPPVTGELFF,TGTGCCAGCAGCCCGCCGGTCACCGGGGAGCTGTTTTTT
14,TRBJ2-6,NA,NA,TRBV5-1,CASSAGSGANVLTF,TGCGCCAGCAGCGCCGGCTCTGGGGCCAACGTCCTGACTTTC
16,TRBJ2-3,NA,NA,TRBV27,CASSLWSGSRTDTQYF,TGTGCCAGCAGTTTATGGAGCGGATCCCGCACAGATACGCAGTATTTT
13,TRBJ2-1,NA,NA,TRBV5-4,CASSFSEYNEQFF,TGTGCCAGCAGCTTCAGCGAGTACAATGAGCAGTTCTTC
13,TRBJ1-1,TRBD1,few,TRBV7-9,CASTQGGLTEAFF,TGTGCCAGCACCCAGGGGGGGCTCACTGAAGCTTTCTTT
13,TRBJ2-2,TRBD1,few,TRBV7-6,CASSWTGGGELFF,TGTGCCAGCAGCTGGACAGGTGGCGGGGAGCTGTTTTTT
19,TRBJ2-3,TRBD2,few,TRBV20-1,CSASGTSGSRPLFTDTQYF,TGCAGTGCTTCCGGGACTAGCGGGAGCCGGCCACTCTTCACAGATACGCAGTATTTT
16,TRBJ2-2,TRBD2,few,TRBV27,CASSLTSGSYTGELFF,TGTGCCAGCAGTTTAACTAGCGGGAGTTACACCGGGGAGCTGTTTTTT
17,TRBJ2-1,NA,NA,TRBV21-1,CASTSRIAGDTHNEQFF,TGTGCCAGCACCTCCCGAATAGCAGGGGACACCCACAATGAGCAGTTCTTC
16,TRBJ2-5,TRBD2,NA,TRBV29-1,CSVEDLGTRWLETQYF,TGCAGCGTTGAAGATTTAGGGACTAGATGGTTGGAGACCCAGTACTTC
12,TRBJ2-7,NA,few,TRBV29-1,CSVEDTWREQYF,TGCAGCGTTGAAGATACCTGGAGGGAGCAGTACTTC
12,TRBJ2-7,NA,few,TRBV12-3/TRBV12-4,CASSLVAREQYF,TGTGCCAGCAGTTTGGTCGCCCGCGAGCAGTACTTC
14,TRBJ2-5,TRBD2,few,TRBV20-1,CSAPEAGGLKTQYF,TGCAGTGCTCCCGAAGCGGGAGGGCTGAAGACCCAGTACTTC
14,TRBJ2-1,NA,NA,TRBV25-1,CASSSLGWGNEQFF,TGTGCCAGCAGTAGTCTTGGCTGGGGCAATGAGCAGTTCTTC
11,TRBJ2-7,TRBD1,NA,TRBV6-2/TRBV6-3,CASTQGFEQYF,TGTGCCAGCACACAGGGGTTCGAGCAGTACTTC
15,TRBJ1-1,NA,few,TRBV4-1,CASSQAGHMNTEAFF,TGCGCCAGCAGCCAAGCGGGACATATGAACACTGAAGCTTTCTTT
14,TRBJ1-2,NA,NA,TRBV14,CASSQDWGGHGYTF,TGTGCCAGCAGCCAAGATTGGGGGGGGCATGGCTACACCTTC
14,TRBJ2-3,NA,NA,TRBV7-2,CASGPERVTDTQYF,TGTGCCAGCGGCCCCGAGCGGGTCACAGATACGCAGTATTTT
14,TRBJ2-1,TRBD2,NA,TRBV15,CATSRSRSGDEQFF,TGTGCCACCAGCAGATCCCGTAGCGGGGATGAGCAGTTCTTC
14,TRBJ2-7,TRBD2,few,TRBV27,CASSLGGSLYEQYF,TGTGCCAGCAGTTTGGGCGGGAGTCTGTACGAGCAGTACTTC
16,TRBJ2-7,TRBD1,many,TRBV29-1,CSVEEFPGTGGSEQYF,TGCAGCGTTGAAGAATTTCCCGGGACAGGGGGCTCCGAGCAGTACTTC
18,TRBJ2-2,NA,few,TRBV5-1,CASSLEAWGVRNTGELFF,TGCGCCAGCAGCTTGGAGGCGTGGGGGGTCCGGAACACCGGGGAGCTGTTTTTT
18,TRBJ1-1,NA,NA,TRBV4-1,CASSQDDPNPERFTEAFF,TGCGCCAGCAGCCAAGATGATCCCAACCCGGAGAGGTTCACTGAAGCTTTCTTT
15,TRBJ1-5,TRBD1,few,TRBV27,CASSSRTGRDQPQHF,TGTGCCAGCAGTTCACGGACAGGGAGGGATCAGCCCCAGCATTTT
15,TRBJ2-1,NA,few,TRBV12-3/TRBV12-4,CASRLKRSSYNEQFF,TGTGCCAGCAGACTAAAACGAAGCTCCTACAATGAGCAGTTCTTC
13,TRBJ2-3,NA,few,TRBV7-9,CASSPGRTDTQYF,TGTGCCAGCAGCCCCGGACGGACAGATACGCAGTATTTT
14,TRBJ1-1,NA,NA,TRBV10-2,CASSWGTMNTEAFF,TGCGCCAGCAGTTGGGGGACTATGAACACTGAAGCTTTCTTT
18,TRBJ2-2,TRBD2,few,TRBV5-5,CASSLSTSGRTHTGELFF,TGTGCCAGCAGCTTAAGCACTAGCGGGAGGACACACACCGGGGAGCTGTTTTTT
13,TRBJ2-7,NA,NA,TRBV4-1,CASSLGLSLEQYF,TGCGCCAGCAGCCTGGGACTTTCCCTCGAGCAGTACTTC
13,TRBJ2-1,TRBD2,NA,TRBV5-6,CASSPSSGGEQFF,TGTGCCAGCAGCCCCTCTAGCGGAGGTGAGCAGTTCTTC
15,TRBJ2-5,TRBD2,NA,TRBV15,CATSRGTSIQETQYF,TGTGCCACCAGCAGAGGGACTAGCATTCAAGAGACCCAGTACTTC
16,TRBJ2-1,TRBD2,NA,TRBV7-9,CASSLWTSGSLNEQFF,TGTGCCAGCAGCTTGTGGACTAGCGGGAGCTTAAATGAGCAGTTCTTC
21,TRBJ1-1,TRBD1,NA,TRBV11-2,CASSLGRTGWERGLRNTEAFF,TGTGCCAGCAGCTTAGGTCGGACAGGCTGGGAGCGGGGGTTGAGGAACACTGAAGCTTTCTTT
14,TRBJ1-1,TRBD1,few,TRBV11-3,CASSFGTVNTEAFF,TGTGCCAGCAGCTTCGGGACAGTGAACACTGAAGCTTTCTTT
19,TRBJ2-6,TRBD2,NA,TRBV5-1,CASSLAGAGGSSGANVLTF,TGCGCCAGCAGCTTGGCCGGGGCGGGAGGGTCCTCTGGGGCCAACGTCCTGACTTTC
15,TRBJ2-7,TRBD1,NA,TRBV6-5,CASRFSDRGMYEQYF,TGTGCCAGCAGATTCTCCGACAGGGGAATGTACGAGCAGTACTTC
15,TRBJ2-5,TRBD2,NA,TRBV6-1,CASSRTGLAIETQYF,TGTGCCAGCAGCAGAACGGGACTAGCGATAGAGACCCAGTACTTC
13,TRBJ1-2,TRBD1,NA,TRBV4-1,CASSATGEYGYTF,TGCGCCAGCAGCGCGACAGGGGAATATGGCTACACCTTC
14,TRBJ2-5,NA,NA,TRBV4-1,CASSQAGGQETQYF,TGCGCCAGCAGCCAGGCAGGGGGGCAAGAGACCCAGTACTTC
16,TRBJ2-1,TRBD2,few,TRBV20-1,CSARDLGTRIKNEQFF,TGCAGTGCTAGAGATCTTGGGACTAGGATTAAGAATGAGCAGTTCTTC